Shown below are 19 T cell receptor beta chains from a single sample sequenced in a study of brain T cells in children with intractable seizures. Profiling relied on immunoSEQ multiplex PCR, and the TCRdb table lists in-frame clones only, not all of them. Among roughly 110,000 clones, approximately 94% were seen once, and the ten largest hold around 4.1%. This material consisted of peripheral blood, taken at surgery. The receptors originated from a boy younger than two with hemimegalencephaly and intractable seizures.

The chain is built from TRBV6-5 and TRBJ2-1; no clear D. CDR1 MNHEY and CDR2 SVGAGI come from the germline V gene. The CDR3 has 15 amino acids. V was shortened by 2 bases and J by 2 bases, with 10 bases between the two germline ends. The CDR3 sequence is CASSYRSLPYNEQFF. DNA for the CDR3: TGTGCCAGCAGTTACCGTTCACTGCCCTACAATGAGCAGTTCTTC.

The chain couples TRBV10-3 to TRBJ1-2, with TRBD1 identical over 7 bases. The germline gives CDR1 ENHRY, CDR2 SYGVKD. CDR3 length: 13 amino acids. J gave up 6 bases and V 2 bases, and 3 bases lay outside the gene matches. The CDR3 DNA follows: TGTGCCATCAGTGAGGACAGGGAGAATGGCTACACCTTC. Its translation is CAISEDRENGYTF.

For the CDR3, the DNA is TGTGCCAGCAGTCCCACCCCCACAGGGAACACCTTC. This translates into CASSPTPTGNTF. The chain couples TRBV6-2 or TRBV6-3 to TRBJ1-2, with a possible D match to TRBD1 (6 bases). The CDR3 consists of 12 residues. Between the trimmed V and J ends, which lost 5 bases and 12 bases, there was a span of 16 bases. Germline values: CDR1 MNHEY, CDR2 SVGEGT.

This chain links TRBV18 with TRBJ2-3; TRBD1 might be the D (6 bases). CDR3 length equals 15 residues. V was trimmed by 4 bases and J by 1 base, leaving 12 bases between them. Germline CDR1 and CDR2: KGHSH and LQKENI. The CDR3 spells CASSQNRAGTDTQYF. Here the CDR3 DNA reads TGTGCCAGCTCACAAAACAGGGCGGGCACAGATACGCAGTATTTT.

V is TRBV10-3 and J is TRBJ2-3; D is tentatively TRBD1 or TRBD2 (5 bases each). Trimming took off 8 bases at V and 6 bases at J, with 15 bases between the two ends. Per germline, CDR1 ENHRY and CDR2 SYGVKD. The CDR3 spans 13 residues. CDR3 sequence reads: CAIGGGSSDTQYF. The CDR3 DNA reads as TGTGCCATCGGTGGGGGTTCGTCTGATACGCAGTATTTT.

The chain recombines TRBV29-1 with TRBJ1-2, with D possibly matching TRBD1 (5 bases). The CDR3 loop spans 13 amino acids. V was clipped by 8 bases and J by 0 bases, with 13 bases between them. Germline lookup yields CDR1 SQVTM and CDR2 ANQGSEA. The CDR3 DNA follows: TGCAGCTTTGGGGGAGGCCCTAACTATGGCTACACCTTC. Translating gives CSFGGGPNYGYTF. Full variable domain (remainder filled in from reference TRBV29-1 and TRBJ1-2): SAVISQKPSRDICQRGTSLTIQCQVDSQVTMMFWYRQQPGQSLTLIATANQGSEATYESGFVIDKFPISRPNLTFSTLTVSNMSPEDSSIYLCSFGGGPNYGYTFGSGTRLTVV.

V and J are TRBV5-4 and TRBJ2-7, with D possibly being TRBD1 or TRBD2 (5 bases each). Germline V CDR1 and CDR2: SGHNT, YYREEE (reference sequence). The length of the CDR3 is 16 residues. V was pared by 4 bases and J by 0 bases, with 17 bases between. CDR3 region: CASSRWLGELSYEQYF. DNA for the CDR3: TGTGCCAGCAGCCGATGGTTGGGGGAACTCTCCTACGAGCAGTACTTC.

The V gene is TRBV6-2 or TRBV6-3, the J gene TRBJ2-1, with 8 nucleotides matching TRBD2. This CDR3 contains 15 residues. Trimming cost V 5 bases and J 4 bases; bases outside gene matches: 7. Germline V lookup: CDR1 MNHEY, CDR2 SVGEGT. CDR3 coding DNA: TGTGCCAGCAGTCTTAGCGGGAAAGGGTACAATGAGCAGTTCTTC. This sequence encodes CASSLSGKGYNEQFF.

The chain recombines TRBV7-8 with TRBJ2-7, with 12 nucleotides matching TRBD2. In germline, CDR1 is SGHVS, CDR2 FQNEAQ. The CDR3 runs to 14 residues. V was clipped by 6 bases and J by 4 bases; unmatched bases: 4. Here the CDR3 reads CASRPGTSGYEQYF. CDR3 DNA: TGTGCCAGCAGACCCGGGACTAGCGGGTACGAGCAGTACTTC.

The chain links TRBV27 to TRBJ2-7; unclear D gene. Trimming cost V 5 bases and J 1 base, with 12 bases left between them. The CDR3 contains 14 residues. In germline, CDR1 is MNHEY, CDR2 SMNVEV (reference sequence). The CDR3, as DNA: TGTGCCAGCAGTCTCTCGCCCCGATCCTACGAGCAGTACTTC. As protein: CASSLSPRSYEQYF.

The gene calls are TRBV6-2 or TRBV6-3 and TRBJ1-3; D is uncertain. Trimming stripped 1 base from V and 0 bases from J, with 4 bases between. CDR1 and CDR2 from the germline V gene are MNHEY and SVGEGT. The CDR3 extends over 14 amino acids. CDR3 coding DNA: TGTGCCAGCAGTTACTACGCCTCTGGAAACACCATATATTTT. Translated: CASSYYASGNTIYF.

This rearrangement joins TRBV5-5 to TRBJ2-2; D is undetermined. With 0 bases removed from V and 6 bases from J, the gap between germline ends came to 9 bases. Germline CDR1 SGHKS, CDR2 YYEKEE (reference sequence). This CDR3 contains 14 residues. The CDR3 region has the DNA TGTGCCAGCAGCTTGGCCCCCACAGCCGGGGAGCTGTTTTTT. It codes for CASSLAPTAGELFF.

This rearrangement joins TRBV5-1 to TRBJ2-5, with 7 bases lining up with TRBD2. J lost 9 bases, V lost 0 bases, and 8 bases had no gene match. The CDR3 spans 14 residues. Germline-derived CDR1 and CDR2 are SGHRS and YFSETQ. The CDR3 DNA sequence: TGCGCCAGCAGCTTGGCACCCCTTCGGGAGGCCCAGTACTTC. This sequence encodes CASSLAPLREAQYF.

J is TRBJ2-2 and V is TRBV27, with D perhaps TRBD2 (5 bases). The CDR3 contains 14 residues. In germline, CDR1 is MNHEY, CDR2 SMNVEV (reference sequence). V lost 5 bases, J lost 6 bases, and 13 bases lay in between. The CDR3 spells CASSPGPRAGELFF. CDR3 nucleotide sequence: TGTGCCAGCAGTCCCGGGCCGCGGGCCGGGGAGCTGTTTTTT.

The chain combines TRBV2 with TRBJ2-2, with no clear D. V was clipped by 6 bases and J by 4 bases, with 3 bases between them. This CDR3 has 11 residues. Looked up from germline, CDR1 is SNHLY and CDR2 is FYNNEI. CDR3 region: CASRGTGELFF. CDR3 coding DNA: TGTGCCAGCAGGGGCACCGGGGAGCTGTTTTTT. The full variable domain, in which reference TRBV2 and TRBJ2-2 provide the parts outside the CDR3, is EPEVTQTPSHQVTQMGQEVILRCVPISNHLYFYWYRQILGQKVEFLVSFYNNEISEKSEIFDDQFSVERPDGSNFTLKIRSTKLEDSAMYFCASRGTGELFFGEGSRLTVL.

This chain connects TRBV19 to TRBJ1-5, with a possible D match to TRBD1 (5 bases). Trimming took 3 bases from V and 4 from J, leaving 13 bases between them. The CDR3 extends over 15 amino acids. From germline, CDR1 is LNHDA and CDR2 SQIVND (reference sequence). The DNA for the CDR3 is TGTGCCAGTAGTATGGGGAGGGCAGGGAATCAGCCCCAGCATTTT. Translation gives CASSMGRAGNQPQHF.

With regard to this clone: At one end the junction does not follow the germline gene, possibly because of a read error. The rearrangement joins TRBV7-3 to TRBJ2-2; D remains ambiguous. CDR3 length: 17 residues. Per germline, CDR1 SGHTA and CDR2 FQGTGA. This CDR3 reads CASSLRPPGQSTGELFF. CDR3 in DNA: TGTGCCAGCAGTTTAAGGCCCCCCGGGCAGTCCACCGGGGAGCTGTTTTTT.

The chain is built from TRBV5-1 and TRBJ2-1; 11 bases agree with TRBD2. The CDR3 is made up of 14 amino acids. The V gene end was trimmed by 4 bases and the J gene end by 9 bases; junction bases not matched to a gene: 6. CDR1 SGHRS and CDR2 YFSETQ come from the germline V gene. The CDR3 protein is CASSPTSGSGEQFF. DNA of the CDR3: TGCGCCAGCAGCCCCACTAGCGGGAGTGGTGAGCAGTTCTTC.

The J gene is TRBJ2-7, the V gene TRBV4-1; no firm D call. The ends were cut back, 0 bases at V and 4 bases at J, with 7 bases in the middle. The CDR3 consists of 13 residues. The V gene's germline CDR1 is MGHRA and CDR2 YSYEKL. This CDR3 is CASSQDHTYEQYF. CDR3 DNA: TGCGCCAGCAGCCAAGATCATACGTACGAGCAGTACTTC.